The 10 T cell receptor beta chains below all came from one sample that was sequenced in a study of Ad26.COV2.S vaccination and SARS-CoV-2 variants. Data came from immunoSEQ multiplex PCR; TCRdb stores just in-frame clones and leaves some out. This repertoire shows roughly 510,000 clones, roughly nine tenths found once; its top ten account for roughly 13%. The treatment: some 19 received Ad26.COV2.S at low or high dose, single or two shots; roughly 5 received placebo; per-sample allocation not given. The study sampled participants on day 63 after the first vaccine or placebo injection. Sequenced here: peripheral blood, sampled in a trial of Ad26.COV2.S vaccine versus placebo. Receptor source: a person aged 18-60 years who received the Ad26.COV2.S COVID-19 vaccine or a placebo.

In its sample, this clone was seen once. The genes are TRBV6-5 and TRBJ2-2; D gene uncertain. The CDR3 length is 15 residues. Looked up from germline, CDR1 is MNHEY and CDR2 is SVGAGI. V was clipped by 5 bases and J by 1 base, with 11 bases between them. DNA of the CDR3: TGTGCCAGCAGTCCTTCCCCTCTGAACACCGGGGAGCTGTTTTTT. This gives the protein CASSPSPLNTGELFF.

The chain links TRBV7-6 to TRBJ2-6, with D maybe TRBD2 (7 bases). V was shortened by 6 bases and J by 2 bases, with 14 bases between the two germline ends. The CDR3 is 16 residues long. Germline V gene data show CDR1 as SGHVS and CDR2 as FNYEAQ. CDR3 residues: CASSGGGPPGANVLTF. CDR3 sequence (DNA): TGTGCCAGCAGTGGGGGGGGGCCCCCTGGGGCCAACGTCCTGACTTTC.

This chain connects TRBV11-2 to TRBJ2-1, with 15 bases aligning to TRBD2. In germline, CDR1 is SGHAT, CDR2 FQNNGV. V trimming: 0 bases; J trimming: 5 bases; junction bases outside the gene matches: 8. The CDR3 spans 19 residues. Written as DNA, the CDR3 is TGTGCCAGCAGCTTAGAAGGACTAGCGGGAGGGCTTTTCGACAATGAGCAGTTCTTC. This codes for CASSLEGLAGGLFDNEQFF.

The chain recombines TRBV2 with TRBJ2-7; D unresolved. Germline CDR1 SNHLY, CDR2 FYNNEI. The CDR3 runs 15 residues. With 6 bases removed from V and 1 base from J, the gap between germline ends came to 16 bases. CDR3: CASRSDFLISYEQYF. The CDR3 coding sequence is TGTGCCAGCAGAAGCGACTTCCTTATATCCTACGAGCAGTACTTC.

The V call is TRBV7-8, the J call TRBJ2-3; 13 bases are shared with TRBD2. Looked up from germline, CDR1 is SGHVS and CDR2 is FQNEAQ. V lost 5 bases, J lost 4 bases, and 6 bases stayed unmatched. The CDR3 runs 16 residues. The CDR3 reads CASSTGLAGVPDTQYF. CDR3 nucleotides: TGTGCCAGCAGCACAGGACTAGCGGGAGTGCCAGATACGCAGTATTTT.

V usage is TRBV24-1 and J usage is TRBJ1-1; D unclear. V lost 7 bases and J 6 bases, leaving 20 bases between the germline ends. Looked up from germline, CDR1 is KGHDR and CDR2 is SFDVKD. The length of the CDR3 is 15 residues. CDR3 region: CATRGGSLRYSEAFF. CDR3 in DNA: TGTGCCACCAGGGGAGGGAGCCTAAGGTACTCTGAAGCTTTCTTT.

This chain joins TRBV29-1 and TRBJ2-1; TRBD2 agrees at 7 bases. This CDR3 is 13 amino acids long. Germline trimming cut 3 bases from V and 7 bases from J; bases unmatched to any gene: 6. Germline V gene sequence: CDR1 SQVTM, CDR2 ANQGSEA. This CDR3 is CSVDAGVGNEQFF. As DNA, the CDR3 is TGCAGCGTTGATGCGGGAGTGGGAAATGAGCAGTTCTTC.

The CDR3 DNA is TGTGCCAGTAGTATTTATGGGGGCCGGGAAAAACTGTTTTTT. Translating gives CASSIYGGREKLFF. V gene TRBV19 combines with J gene TRBJ1-4, with TRBD1 as a possible D gene (6 bases). The germline V gene has CDR1 LNHDA and CDR2 SQIVND (reference sequence). The CDR3 has 14 residues. Trimming removed 3 bases from V and 8 bases from J, with 13 bases in between.

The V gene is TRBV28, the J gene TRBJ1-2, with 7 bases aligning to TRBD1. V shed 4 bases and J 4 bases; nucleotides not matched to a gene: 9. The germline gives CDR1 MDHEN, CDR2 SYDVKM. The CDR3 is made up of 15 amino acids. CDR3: CASSSSRGLSYGYTF. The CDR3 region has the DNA TGTGCCAGCAGTTCTTCAAGGGGGCTCAGCTATGGCTACACCTTC.

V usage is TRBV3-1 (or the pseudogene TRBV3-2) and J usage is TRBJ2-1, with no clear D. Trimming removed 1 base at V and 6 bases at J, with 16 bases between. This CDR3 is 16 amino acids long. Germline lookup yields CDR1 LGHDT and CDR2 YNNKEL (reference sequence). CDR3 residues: CASSQVGGYPGNEQFF. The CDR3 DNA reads TGTGCCAGCAGCCAAGTGGGCGGATACCCGGGCAATGAGCAGTTCTTC.